This T cell receptor (beta chain) emerged from a study of CD8+ T cells in alopecia areata. Study-wide context: It was oral tofacitinib, at 5 to 10 mg twice daily, that treated patients received.

This clone was picked up one time. Its antigen remains unidentified. Study conclusions and caveats: Scalp and blood samples kept many expanded lesional clones throughout tofacitinib.

Treatment denoted: oral pan-JAK inhibitor, 5-10 mg twice daily. Isolation of CD4+ and CD8+ T cells from PBMCs was achieved by sorting. This CDR3 is 10 amino acids long. V lost 0 bases and J 5 bases, leaving 2 bases between the germline ends. From germline, CDR1 is DFQATT and CDR2 SNEGSKA (reference sequence). Sequencing relied on a cDNA template that was reverse transcribed from extracted RNA. Using immunoSEQ multiplex PCR, the repertoire was profiled, and TCRdb retains in-frame clones only, with some absent. In the table there are some 190,000 clones, around 66% of which are singletons. This sequence originates from a human donor with alopecia areata. This chain links TRBV20-1 with TRBJ2-7; D call uncertain. The sequencing here drew on CD4+ T cells sorted from blood, taken at roughly week 45, from a patient treated with tofacitinib. The CDR3 DNA reads TGCAGTGCTAGAGATAACGAGCAGTACTTC. It translates to CSARDNEQYF.